This TCR beta chain appears in the sequencing data of a study of cytomegalovirus exposure and HLA in healthy donors. General study findings and limits: CMV antigen specificity was confirmed in vitro for three CMV-associated chains.

13 Jbeta primers and 60 Vbeta primers were used for the PCR. Method: immunoSEQ multiplex PCR; TCRdb's copy keeps in-frame clones and lacks some. The data contain around 14,000 clones, roughly 64% of them singletons. As for this clone: The target antigen is unknown.

Despite likely unrecorded immune exposures, the donors were nominally healthy at the time of sampling. The CDR3 is 13 amino acids. Germline V gene lookup returns CDR1 ENHRY and CDR2 SYGVKD. V gave up 4 bases and J gave up 6 bases; unmatched junction bases: 3. The sample taken for sequencing was PBMCs. The chain couples TRBV10-3 to TRBJ1-5; 7 bases are a match to TRBD1. The sequence came from a woman in her 50s in good health and CMV-seropositive. This CDR3 reads CAISVAGGQPQHF. The CDR3 DNA sequence: TGTGCCATCAGTGTGGCAGGGGGTCAGCCCCAGCATTTT.